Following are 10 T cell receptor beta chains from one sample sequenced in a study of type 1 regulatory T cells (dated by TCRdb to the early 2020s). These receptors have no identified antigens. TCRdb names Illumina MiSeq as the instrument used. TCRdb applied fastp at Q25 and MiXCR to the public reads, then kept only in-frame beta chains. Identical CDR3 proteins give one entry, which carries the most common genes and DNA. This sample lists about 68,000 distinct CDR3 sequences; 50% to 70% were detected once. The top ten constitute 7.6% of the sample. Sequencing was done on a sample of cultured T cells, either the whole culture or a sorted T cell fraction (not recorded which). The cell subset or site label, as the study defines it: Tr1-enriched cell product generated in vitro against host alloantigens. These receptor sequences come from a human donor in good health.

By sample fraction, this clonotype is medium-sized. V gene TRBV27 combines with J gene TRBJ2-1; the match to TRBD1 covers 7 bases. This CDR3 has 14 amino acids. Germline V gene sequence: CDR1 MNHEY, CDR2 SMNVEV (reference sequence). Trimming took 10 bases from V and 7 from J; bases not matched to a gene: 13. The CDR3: CATNAGTVKNEQFF. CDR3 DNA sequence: TGTGCCACCAACGCCGGGACAGTGAAAAATGAGCAGTTCTTC.

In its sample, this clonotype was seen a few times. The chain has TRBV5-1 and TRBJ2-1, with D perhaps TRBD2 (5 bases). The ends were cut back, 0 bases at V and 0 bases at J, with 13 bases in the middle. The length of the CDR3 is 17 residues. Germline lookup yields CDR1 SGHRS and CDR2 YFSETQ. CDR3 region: CASSLADSLGSYNEQFF. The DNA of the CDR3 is TGCGCCAGCAGCTTGGCGGACTCCCTAGGCTCCTACAATGAGCAGTTCTTC.

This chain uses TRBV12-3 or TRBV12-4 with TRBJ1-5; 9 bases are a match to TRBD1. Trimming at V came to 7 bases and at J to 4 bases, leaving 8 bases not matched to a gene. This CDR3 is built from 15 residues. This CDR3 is CASTAGTGFNQPQHF. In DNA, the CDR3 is TGTGCCAGCACCGCCGGGACAGGGTTTAATCAGCCCCAGCATTTT.

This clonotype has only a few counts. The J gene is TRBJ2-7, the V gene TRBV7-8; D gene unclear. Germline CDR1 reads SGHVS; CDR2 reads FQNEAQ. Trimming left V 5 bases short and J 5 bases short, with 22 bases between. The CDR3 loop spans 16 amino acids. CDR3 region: CASSPPIISDRDEQYF. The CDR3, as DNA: TGTGCCAGCAGCCCACCAATTATCTCGGACCGCGACGAGCAGTACTTC.

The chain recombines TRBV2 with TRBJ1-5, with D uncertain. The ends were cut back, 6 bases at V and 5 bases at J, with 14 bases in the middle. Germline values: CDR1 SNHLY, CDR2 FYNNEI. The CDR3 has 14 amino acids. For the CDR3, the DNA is TGTGCCAGCAGAGACCGGGAGGATTATCAGCCCCAGCATTTT. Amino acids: CASRDREDYQPQHF. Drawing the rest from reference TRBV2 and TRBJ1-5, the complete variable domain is EPEVTQTPSHQVTQMGQEVILRCVPISNHLYFYWYRQILGQKVEFLVSFYNNEISEKSEIFDDQFSVERPDGSNFTLKIRSTKLEDSAMYFCASRDREDYQPQHFGDGTRLSIL.

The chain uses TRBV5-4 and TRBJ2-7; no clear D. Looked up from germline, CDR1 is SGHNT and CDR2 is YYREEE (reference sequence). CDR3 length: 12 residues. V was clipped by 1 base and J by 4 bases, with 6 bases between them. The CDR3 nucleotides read TGTGCCAGCAGCTTGTACAAGTACGAGCAGTACTTC. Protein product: CASSLYKYEQYF.

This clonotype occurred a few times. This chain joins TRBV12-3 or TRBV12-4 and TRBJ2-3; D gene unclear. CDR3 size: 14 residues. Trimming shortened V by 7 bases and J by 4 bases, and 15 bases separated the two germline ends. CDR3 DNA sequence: TGTGCCAGCAACAATGTGGCTCCCCCAGATACGCAGTATTTT. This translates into CASNNVAPPDTQYF.

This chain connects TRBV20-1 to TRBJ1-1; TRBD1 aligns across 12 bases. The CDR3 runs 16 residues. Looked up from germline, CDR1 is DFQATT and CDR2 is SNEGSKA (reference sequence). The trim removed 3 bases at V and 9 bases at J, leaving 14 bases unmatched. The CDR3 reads CSARRGGTGGDGKAFF. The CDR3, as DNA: TGCAGTGCTAGGAGGGGTGGGACAGGGGGCGACGGAAAAGCTTTCTTT.

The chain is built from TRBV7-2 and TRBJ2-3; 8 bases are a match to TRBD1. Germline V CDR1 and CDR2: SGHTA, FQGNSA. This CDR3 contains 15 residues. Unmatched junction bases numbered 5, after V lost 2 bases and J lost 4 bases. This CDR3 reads CASSLNYRGADTQYF. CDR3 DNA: TGTGCCAGCAGCTTAAACTACAGGGGGGCAGATACGCAGTATTTT.

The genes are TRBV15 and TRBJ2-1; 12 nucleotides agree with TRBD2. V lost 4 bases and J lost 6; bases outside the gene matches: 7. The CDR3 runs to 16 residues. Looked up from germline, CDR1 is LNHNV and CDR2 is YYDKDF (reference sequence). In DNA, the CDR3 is TGTGCCACCAGCATAGTTCGACTAGCGGGAGCCAATGAGCAGTTCTTC. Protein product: CATSIVRLAGANEQFF.